This T cell receptor beta chain originates from a study of cytomegalovirus exposure and HLA in healthy donors. Notes on the study in general: TCR beta chain V- and J-gene trimming was linked, in a later analysis, to a missense variant in DCLRE1C. Altogether, about 160 TCR beta chains were recorded as cytomegalovirus-associated. Highly shared variants forming one cluster were likely a sequencing artifact.

The study ran its PCR with 60 Vbeta and 13 Jbeta primers. Profiling relied on immunoSEQ multiplex PCR, and the TCRdb table lists in-frame clones only, not all of them. The sample gives 150,000 to 200,000 clones, roughly 78% of which show up once; about 13% is in the top ten. Remarks on this clone: The target antigen is unknown.

The ends lost 6 bases at V and 1 base at J; junction bases unmatched: 5. The CDR3 length is 14 residues. Germline V gene lookup returns CDR1 MGHRA and CDR2 YSYEKL. This clonotype originated in a woman aged 50 to 60 in good health and CMV-seropositive. The sequenced sample consisted of PBMCs. V is TRBV4-1 and J is TRBJ1-1; the match to TRBD1 covers 7 bases. CDR3 sequence reads: CASRKEGANTEAFF. The CDR3 DNA reads TGCGCCAGCAGAAAGGAGGGGGCGAACACTGAAGCTTTCTTT.